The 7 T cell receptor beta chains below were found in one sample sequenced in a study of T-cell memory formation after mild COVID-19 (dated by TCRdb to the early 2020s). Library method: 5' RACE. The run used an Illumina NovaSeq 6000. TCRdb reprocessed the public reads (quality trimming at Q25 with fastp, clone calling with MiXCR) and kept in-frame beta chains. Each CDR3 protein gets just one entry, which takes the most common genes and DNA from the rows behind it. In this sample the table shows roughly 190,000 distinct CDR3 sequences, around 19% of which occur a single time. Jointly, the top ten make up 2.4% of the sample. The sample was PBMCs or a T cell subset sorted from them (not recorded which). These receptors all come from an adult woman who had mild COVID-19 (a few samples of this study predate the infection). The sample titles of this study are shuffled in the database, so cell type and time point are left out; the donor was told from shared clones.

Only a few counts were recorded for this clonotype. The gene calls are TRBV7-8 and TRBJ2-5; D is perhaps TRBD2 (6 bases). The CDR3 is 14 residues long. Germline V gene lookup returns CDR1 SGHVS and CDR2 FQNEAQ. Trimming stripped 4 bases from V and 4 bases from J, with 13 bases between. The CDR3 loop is CASSSPLGGETQYF. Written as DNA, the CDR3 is TGTGCCAGCAGCTCACCCCTGGGGGGAGAGACCCAGTACTTC.

As DNA, the CDR3 is TGTGCCAGCAGTTACTCTAGCGGGGGAGGGGCTTACGAGCAGTACTTC. As protein: CASSYSSGGGAYEQYF. This chain uses TRBV6-6 with TRBJ2-7; TRBD2 matches at 9 bases. The V and J ends lost 0 bases and 4 bases, in that order; junction bases with no gene match: 7. The V gene's germline CDR1 is MNHNY and CDR2 SVGAGI (reference sequence). CDR3 length: 16 amino acids.

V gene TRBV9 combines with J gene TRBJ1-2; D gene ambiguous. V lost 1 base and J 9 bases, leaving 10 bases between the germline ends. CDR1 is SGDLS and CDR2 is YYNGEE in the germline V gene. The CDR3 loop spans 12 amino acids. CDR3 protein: CASSVSGYSYTF. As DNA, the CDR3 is TGTGCCAGCAGCGTATCCGGGTATAGCTACACCTTC.

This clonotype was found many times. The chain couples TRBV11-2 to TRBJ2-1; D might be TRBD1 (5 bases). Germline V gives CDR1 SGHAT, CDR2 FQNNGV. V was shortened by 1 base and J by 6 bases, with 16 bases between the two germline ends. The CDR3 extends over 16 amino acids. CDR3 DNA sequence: TGTGCCAGCAGCTTAGCAGGGCATGGGGCCGCCAATGAGCAGTTCTTC. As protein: CASSLAGHGAANEQFF.

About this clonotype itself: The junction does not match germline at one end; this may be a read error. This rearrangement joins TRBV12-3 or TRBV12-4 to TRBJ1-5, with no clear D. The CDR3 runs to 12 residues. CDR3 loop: CTSSFPGQPQHF. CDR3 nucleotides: TGTACCAGCAGTTTCCCCGGACAGCCCCAGCATTTT.

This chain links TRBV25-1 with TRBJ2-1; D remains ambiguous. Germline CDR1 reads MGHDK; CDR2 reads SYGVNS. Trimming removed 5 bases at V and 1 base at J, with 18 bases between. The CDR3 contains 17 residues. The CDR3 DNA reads TGTGCCAGCAGTTCTCCAGTAGGGCCCTGGTCCTACAATGAGCAGTTCTTC. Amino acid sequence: CASSSPVGPWSYNEQFF. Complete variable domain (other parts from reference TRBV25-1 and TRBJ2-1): EADIYQTPRYLVIGTGKKITLECSQTMGHDKMYWYQQDPGMELHLIHYSYGVNSTEKGDLSSESTVSRIRTEHFPLTLESARPSHTSQYLCASSSPVGPWSYNEQFFGPGTRLTVL.

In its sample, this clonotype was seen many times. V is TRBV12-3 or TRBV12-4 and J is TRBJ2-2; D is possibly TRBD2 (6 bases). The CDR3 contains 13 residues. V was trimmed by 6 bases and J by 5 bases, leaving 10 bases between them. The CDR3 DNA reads TGTGCCAGCAGCCCTGGAGGGACCGGGGAGCTGTTTTTT. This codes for CASSPGGTGELFF.